A selection of T cell receptor beta chains follows, all from one sample in a study of T cells in Graves' hyperthyroidism and ophthalmopathy. TCRdb reprocessed the multiplex PCR reads with MiXCR, giving one entry per CDR3 protein. The table includes some 320,000 distinct CDR3 sequences, roughly an eighth detected once. The material sequenced was blood. These receptors all stem from a middle-aged woman with Graves' ophthalmopathy. Both conserved end residues are part of each CDR3. Fields, in order: J gene, D gene, CDR3 length, clone size, V gene, CDR3 DNA, CDR3 protein. D genes are given only for firm matches. Size is omitted from some rows. Given values are once, few, many or a class for expanded clones.

TRBJ1-2 . 12 . TRBV12-3/TRBV12-4 TGTGCCAGCAGTTTCTCCGAATATGGCTACACCTTC CASSFSEYGYTF
TRBJ2-7 . 14 many TRBV7-2 TGTGCCAGCAGCTTGTGGGGCCCCCCGTACGAGCAGTACTTC CASSLWGPPYEQYF
TRBJ1-1 TRBD1 15 many TRBV12-3/TRBV12-4 TGTGCCAGCAGTTTAGGTGGCCTCAGGGGGACTGAAGCTTTCTTT CASSLGGLRGTEAFF
TRBJ2-1 . 11 many TRBV10-3 TGTGCCACTAACTCTAACAATGAGCAGTTCTTC CATNSNNEQFF
TRBJ2-7 TRBD1 14 . TRBV2 TGTGCCAGCAGTCCCGGGACAGGAAACTACGAGCAGTACTTC CASSPGTGNYEQYF
TRBJ2-2 . 16 many TRBV28 TGTGCCAGCAGATTCGACCGGACCCCCGACACCGGGGAGCTGTTTTTT CASRFDRTPDTGELFF
TRBJ1-4 TRBD1 16 few TRBV7-9 TGTGCCAGCAGCAGGAAGACAGGGGGCGTTGGTGAAAAACTGTTTTTT CASSRKTGGVGEKLFF
TRBJ1-1 TRBD1 16 many TRBV24-1 TGTGCCACCAGTGACAGGGACAGGGGAGGTACCACTGAAGCTTTCTTT CATSDRDRGGTTEAFF
TRBJ1-2 . 15 . TRBV15 TGTGCCACCAGCAGAGAGTCGACAGTATCCGGCGGCTACACCTTC CATSRESTVSGGYTF
TRBJ1-4 . 12 many TRBV30 TGTGCCTGGAAGGGGTTAGGCGAAAAACTGTTTTTT CAWKGLGEKLFF
TRBJ1-2 . 13 few TRBV30 TGTGCCTGGAGTGAGTCAGCTAACTATGGCTACACCTTC CAWSESANYGYTF
TRBJ1-1 . 13 many TRBV19 TGTGCCAGTAGTTTCCGCCCTCCCAGTGAAGCTTTCTTT CASSFRPPSEAFF
TRBJ2-2 . 19 . TRBV4-1 TGCGCCAGCAGCCGAAAACTAGGGGAAGAGGTGACGAACACCGGGGAGCTGTTTTTT CASSRKLGEEVTNTGELFF
TRBJ2-1 TRBD2 14 . TRBV12-5 TGTGCTAGTGGCCTAGCGGGGACCTACAATGAGCAGTTCTTC CASGLAGTYNEQFF
TRBJ1-1 . 17 many TRBV7-6 TGTGCCAGCAGCTTAGAGAGGAGAGGTCTAGGGGGCACTGAAGCTTTCTTT CASSLERRGLGGTEAFF
TRBJ1-6 . 15 . TRBV3-1 TGTGCCAGCAGCCTAGTAAAAGGGGTTGGGTCACCCCTCCACTTT CASSLVKGVGSPLHF
TRBJ2-7 . 11 once TRBV20-1 TGCAGTGCTAGAGCCCGCCGCGAGCAGTACTTC CSARARREQYF
TRBJ1-1 TRBD1 14 . TRBV6-1 TGTGCCACTCAAACCCGCTCCGGGACAGCTGAAGCTTTCTTT CATQTRSGTAEAFF
TRBJ1-1 TRBD1 14 . TRBV6-1 TGTGCCAGCTTGGGGACAGGGCCTAGCACTGAAGCTTTCTTT CASLGTGPSTEAFF
TRBJ2-1 TRBD1 15 few TRBV20-1 TGCAGTGCGCGTGATTCCGGGACAGGGACCAATGAGCAGTTCTTC CSARDSGTGTNEQFF
TRBJ2-3 TRBD2 18 many TRBV28 TGTGCCAGCAGTTTAGCTCCTGGGACTAGCGAGAGCACAGATACGCAGTATTTT CASSLAPGTSESTDTQYF
TRBJ2-2 . 16 few TRBV6-1 TGTGCCAGCAGGTCAAGACGGGCGGTGAACACCGGGGAGCTGTTTTTT CASRSRRAVNTGELFF
TRBJ2-7 . 13 . TRBV11-2 TGTGCCAGCAGGTCGATAGCGGACTACGAGCAGTACTTC CASRSIADYEQYF
TRBJ1-2 . 16 few TRBV15 TGTGCCACCAGCAGAGGGAAAGACAGGTGGAACTATGGCTACACCTTC CATSRGKDRWNYGYTF
TRBJ1-1 TRBD1 12 many TRBV6-1 TGTGCCAGCACCGACAGGGGGACTGAAGCTTTCTTT CASTDRGTEAFF
TRBJ2-5 . 15 few TRBV5-8 TGTGCCAGCAGCTTGTTCGGGGCGCCCCAAGAGACCCAGTACTTC CASSLFGAPQETQYF
TRBJ2-3 . 16 . TRBV20-1 TGCAGTGCTAGATTGCCCCCCCACTTTAGCACAGATACGCAGTATTTT CSARLPPHFSTDTQYF
TRBJ1-1 . 12 few TRBV10-2 TGCGCCAGCAGTGGACAGGCTTATGAAGCTTTCTTT CASSGQAYEAFF
TRBJ2-7 . 15 few TRBV7-8 TGTGCCAGCAGCTTGAGTCGGGACGGCTCCTACGAGCAGTACTTC CASSLSRDGSYEQYF